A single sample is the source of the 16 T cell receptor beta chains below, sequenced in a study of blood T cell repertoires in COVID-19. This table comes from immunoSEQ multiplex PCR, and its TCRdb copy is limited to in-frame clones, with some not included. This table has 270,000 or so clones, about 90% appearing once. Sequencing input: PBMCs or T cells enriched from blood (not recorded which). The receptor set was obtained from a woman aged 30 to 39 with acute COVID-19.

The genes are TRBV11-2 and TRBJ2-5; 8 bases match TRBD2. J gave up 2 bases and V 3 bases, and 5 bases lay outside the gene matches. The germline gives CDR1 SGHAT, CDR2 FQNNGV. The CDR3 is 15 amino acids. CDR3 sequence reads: CASSFEAGVQETQYF. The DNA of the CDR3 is TGTGCCAGCAGCTTTGAAGCGGGGGTACAAGAGACCCAGTACTTC.

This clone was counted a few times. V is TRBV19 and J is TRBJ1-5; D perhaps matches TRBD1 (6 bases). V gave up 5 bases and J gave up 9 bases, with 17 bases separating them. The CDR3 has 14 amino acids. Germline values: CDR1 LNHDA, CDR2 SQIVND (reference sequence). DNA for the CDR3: TGTGCCAGTAGTTTCGGACAGCTGGATCGGCCCCAGCATTTT. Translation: CASSFGQLDRPQHF. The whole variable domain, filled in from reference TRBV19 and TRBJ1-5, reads DGGITQSPKYLFRKEGQNVTLSCEQNLNHDAMYWYRQDPGQGLRLIYYSQIVNDFQKGDIAEGYSVSREKKESFPLTVTSAQKNPTAFYLCASSFGQLDRPQHFGDGTRLSIL.

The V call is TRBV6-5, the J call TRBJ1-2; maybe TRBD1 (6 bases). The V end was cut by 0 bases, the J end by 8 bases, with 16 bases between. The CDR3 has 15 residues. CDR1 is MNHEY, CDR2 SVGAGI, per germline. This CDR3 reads CASSYSGQGIGGYTF. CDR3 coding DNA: TGTGCCAGCAGTTACTCGGGGCAGGGGATCGGCGGCTACACCTTC.

DNA of the CDR3: TGTGCCAGTAGTCAAACAGGAGATGGCTCTGGAAACACCATATATTTT. Translated, it gives CASSQTGDGSGNTIYF. The chain recombines TRBV19 with TRBJ1-3; D perhaps matches TRBD1 (5 bases). The CDR3 totals 16 residues. V was shortened by 5 bases and J by 0 bases, with 14 bases between the two germline ends. Germline CDR1 LNHDA, CDR2 SQIVND (reference sequence).

The CDR3 nucleotides are TGCGCCAGCAGCCAAGGACAGGGGTTAAATTCACCCCTCCACTTT. Translation gives CASSQGQGLNSPLHF. This chain joins TRBV4-1 and TRBJ1-6; 8 nucleotides align to TRBD1. Trimming took 1 base from V and 7 from J; bases not matched to a gene: 3. The germline gives CDR1 MGHRA, CDR2 YSYEKL. This CDR3 contains 15 residues.

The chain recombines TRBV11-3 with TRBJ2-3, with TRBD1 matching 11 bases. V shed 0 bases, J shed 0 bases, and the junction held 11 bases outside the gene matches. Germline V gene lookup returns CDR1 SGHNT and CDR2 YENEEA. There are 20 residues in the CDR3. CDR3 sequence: CASSLDPGTGGVASTDTQYF. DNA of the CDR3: TGTGCCAGCAGCTTAGACCCCGGGACAGGGGGAGTGGCTAGCACAGATACGCAGTATTTT. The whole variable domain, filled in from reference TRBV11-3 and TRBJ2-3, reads EAGVVQSPRYKIIEKKQPVAFWCNPISGHNTLYWYLQNLGQGPELLIRYENEEAVDDSQLPKDRFSAERLKGVDSTLKIQPAELGDSAVYLCASSLDPGTGGVASTDTQYFGPGTRLTVL.

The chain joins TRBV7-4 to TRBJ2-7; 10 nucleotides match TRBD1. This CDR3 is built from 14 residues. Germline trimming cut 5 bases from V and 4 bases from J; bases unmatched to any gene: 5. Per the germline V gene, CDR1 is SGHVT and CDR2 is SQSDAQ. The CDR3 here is CASSRGQGGYEQYF. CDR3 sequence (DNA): TGTGCCAGCAGCCGAGGACAGGGGGGGTACGAGCAGTACTTC.

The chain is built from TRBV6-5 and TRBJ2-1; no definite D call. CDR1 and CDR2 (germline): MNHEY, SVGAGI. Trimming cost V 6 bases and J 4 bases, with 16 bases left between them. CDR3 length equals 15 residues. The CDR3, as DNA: TGTGCCAGCAGCGCCTCCGTACTCGAATACAATGAGCAGTTCTTC. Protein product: CASSASVLEYNEQFF.

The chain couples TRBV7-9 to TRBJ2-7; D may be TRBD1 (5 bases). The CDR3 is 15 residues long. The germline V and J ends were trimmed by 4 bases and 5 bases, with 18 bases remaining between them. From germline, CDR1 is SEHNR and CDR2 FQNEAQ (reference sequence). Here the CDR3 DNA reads TGTGCCAGCAGCTCAGGTTTACTGGGGCCAGACGAGCAGTACTTC. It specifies CASSSGLLGPDEQYF.

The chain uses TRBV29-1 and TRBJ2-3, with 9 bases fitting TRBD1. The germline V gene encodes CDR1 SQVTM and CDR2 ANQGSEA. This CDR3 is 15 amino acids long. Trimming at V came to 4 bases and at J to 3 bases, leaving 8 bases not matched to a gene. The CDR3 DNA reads TGCAGCGTTGTCCTCCGGGACAGGGTAACAGATACGCAGTATTTT. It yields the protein CSVVLRDRVTDTQYF.

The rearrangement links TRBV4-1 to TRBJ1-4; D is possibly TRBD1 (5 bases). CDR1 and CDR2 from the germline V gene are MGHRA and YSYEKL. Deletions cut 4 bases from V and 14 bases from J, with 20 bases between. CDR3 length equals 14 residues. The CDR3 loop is CASSPLEQAVGLFF. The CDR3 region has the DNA TGCGCCAGCAGCCCCCTTGAACAGGCAGTTGGGCTGTTTTTT.

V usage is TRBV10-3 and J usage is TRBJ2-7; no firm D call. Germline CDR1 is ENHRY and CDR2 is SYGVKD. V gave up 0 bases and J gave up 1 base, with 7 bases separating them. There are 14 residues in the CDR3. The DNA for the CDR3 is TGTGCCATCAGTGAGTCGTCACAGTCCTACGAGCAGTACTTC. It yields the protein CAISESSQSYEQYF.

The CDR3 DNA reads as TGTGCCAGCGCACACCAAGGACTAGCCCAGAATGAGCAGTTCTTC. Its protein product is CASAHQGLAQNEQFF. The chain carries TRBV9 and TRBJ2-1; 8 bases are shared with TRBD2. Germline trimming cut 7 bases from V and 7 bases from J; bases unmatched to any gene: 13. The germline gives CDR1 SGDLS, CDR2 YYNGEE. The CDR3 covers 15 residues.

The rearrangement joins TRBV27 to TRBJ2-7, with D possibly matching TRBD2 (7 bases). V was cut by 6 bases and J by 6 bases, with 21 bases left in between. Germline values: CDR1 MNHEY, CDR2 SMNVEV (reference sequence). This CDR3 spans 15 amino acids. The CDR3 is CASSPLGGQGSEQYF. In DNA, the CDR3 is TGTGCCAGCAGCCCACTGGGGGGGCAGGGGAGCGAGCAGTACTTC.

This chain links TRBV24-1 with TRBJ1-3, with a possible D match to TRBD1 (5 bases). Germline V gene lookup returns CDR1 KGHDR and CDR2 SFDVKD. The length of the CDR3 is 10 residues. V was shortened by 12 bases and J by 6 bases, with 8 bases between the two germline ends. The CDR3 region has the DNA TGTGCCGTAGGGGAAAACACCATATATTTT. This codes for CAVGENTIYF.

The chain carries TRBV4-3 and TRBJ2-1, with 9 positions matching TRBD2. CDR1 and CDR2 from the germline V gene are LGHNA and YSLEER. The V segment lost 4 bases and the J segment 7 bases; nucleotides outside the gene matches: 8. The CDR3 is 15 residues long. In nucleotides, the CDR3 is TGCGCCAGCAGCCCGAATAGCGGGAGTTTTAATGAGCAGTTCTTC. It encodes CASSPNSGSFNEQFF.